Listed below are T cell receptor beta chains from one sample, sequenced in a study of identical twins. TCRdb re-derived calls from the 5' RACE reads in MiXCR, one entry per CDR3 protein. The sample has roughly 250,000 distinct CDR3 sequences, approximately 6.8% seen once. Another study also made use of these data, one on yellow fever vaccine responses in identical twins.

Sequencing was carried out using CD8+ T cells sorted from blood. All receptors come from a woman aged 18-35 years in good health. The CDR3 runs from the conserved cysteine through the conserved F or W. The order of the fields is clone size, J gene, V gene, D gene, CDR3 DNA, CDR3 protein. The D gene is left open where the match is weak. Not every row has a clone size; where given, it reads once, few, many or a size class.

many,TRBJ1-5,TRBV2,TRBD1,TGTGCCAGCAGCGAAGGACAGGGCAATCAGCCCCAGCATTTT,CASSEGQGNQPQHF
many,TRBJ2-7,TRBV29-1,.,TGCAGCGTTGCTGGACACACCTACGAGCAGTACTTC,CSVAGHTYEQYF
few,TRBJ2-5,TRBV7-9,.,TGTGCCAGCAGCTTAACTCTGGAGGTCCAAGAGACCCAGTACTTC,CASSLTLEVQETQYF
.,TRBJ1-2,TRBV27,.,TGTGCCAGCAGTTTAGACAGCCTTAACTATGGCTACACCTTC,CASSLDSLNYGYTF
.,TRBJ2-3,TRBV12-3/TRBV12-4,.,TGTGCCTCATCGGGTAGCGTCACAGATACGCAGTATTTT,CASSGSVTDTQYF
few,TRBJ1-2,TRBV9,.,TGTGCCAGCAGCGTAGGACAGGACAACTATGGCTACACCTTC,CASSVGQDNYGYTF
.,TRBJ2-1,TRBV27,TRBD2,TGTGCCAGCAGTTCGGGGGGGCGGGGGCCCTCCTACAATGAGCAGTTCTTC,CASSSGGRGPSYNEQFF
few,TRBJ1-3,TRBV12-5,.,TGTGCTAGTGGCCATCTGGCCGGGGACTCTGGAAACACCATATATTTT,CASGHLAGDSGNTIYF
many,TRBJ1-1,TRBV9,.,TGTGCCAGCAGCATTGGGGAGGCAACCGAAGCTTTCTTT,CASSIGEATEAFF
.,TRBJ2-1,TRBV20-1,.,TGCAGTGCCCAGACGCTTGGTGAGGCCATTGAGCAGTTCTTC,CSAQTLGEAIEQFF
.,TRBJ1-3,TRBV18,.,TGTGCCAGCTTCCATCTGGGGGGCCTCCCATTTGGAAACACCATATATTTT,CASFHLGGLPFGNTIYF
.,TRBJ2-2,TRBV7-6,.,TGTGCCAGCAGCCCGCCCTCATTCGGGGAGCTGTTTTTT,CASSPPSFGELFF
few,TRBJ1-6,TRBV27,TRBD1,TGTGCCAGCAGCTCAACAGGGGTCCACTCACCCCTCCACTTT,CASSSTGVHSPLHF
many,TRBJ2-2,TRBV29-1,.,TGCAGCGTTGAAATAGTTACGGCCGGGGAGCTGTTTTTT,CSVEIVTAGELFF
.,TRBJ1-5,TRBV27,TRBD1,TGTGCCAGCAGCACCCGGGACAGGGCAACTCAGCCCCAGCATTTT,CASSTRDRATQPQHF
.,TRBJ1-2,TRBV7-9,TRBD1,TGTGCCAGCAGCTTAGGACAGGGGCACTACACCTTC,CASSLGQGHYTF
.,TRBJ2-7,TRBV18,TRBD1,TGTGCCAGCTCACCGAGGGACAGCACAGCCTACGAGCAGTACTTC,CASSPRDSTAYEQYF
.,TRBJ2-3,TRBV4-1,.,TGCGCCAGCAGCCCGTCGATCACAGATACGCAGTATTTT,CASSPSITDTQYF
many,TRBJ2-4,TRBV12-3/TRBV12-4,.,TGTGCCAGCAGTACAGCCAGGGGGGGTGAGGCCAAAAACATTCAGTACTTC,CASSTARGGEAKNIQYF
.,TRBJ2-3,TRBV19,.,TGTGCCAGTAGTTCCCCACCCCGGGGCACAGATACGCAGTATTTT,CASSSPPRGTDTQYF
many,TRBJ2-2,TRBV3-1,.,TGTGCCAGCAGCCAAGACGGTTTAAACACCGGGGAGCTGTTTTTT,CASSQDGLNTGELFF
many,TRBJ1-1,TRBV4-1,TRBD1,TGCGCCAGCAGCCAAGGGGGGACAGGGATGACTGAAGCTTTCTTT,CASSQGGTGMTEAFF
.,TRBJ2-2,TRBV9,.,TGTGCCAGCGAGACACGAACCGGGGAGCTGTTTTTT,CASETRTGELFF
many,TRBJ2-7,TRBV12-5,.,TGTGCTAGTGGTTTGGTCCCTAGCGCTTCCTACGAGCAGTACTTC,CASGLVPSASYEQYF
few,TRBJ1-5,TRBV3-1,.,TGTGCCAGCAGCCAAGATAGGCGGAGCGAGCTCCCCCAGCATTTT,CASSQDRRSELPQHF
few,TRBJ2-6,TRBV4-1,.,TGCGCCAGCAGCTCGCGAGAGGTCTCTGGGGCCAACGTCCTGACTTTC,CASSSREVSGANVLTF
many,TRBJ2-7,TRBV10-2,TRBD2,TGCGCCAGCAGTGGGGATAGCGGGAGGGCCATTTACGAGCAGTACTTC,CASSGDSGRAIYEQYF
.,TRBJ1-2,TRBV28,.,TGTGCCAGCAGCAAGGACGGGGGTTATGGCTACACCTTC,CASSKDGGYGYTF
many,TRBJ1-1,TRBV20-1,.,TGCAGTGCTAGATCCGCCGGGACGATGAACACTGAAGCTTTCTTT,CSARSAGTMNTEAFF
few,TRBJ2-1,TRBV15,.,TGTGCCACCAGCAGAGATATGGGCGGCTACAATGAGCAGTTCTTC,CATSRDMGGYNEQFF
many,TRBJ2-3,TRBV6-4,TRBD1,TGTGCCAGCAGTGACGGGACAGGGGACACAGATACGCAGTATTTT,CASSDGTGDTDTQYF
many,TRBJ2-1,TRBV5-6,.,TGTGCCAGCAGCTTTGGGCATGGGGGCGATGAGCAGTTCTTC,CASSFGHGGDEQFF
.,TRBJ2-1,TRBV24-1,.,TGTGCCACCGAGGACGCCGAATCCTACAATGAGCAGTTCTTC,CATEDAESYNEQFF
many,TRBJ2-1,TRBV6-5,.,TGTGCCAGCAGTACCACAGGATACAATGAGCAGTTCTTC,CASSTTGYNEQFF
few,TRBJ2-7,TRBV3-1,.,TGTGCCAGCAGCCAAGAAACATTGTCGTGGGAAAAGCAGTACTTC,CASSQETLSWEKQYF
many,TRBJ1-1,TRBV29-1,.,TGCAGCGTTGATCTGGAGTATGGCACTGAAGCTTTCTTT,CSVDLEYGTEAFF
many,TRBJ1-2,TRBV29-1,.,TGCAGCGTTCCAACCTTCTATGGCTACACCTTC,CSVPTFYGYTF
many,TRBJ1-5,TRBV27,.,TGTGCCAGCAGTTTCCTTGGGGGGCTTCAGCCCCAGCATTTT,CASSFLGGLQPQHF
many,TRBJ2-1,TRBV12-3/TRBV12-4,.,TGTGCCAGCAGTTTTATGAGGGATGAGCAGTTCTTC,CASSFMRDEQFF
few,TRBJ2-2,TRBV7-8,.,TGTGCCAGCAGCTTAGCGCCTTGGAGGCGCGCGAACACCGGGGAGCTGTTTTTT,CASSLAPWRRANTGELFF
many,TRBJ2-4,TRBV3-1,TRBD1,TGTGCCAGCAGCCAAGGACAGGGCCTAGCCAAAAACATTCAGTACTTC,CASSQGQGLAKNIQYF
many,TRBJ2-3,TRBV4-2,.,TGTGCCAGCAGCCAAGATTACCCTAGCACAGATACGCAGTATTTT,CASSQDYPSTDTQYF
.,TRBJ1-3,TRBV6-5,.,TGTGCCAGCAGTTACCAAAACCGGGTCGGGCAGGAATTT,CASSYQNRVGQEF
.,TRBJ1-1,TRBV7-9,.,TGTGCCAGCAGCTTAGGGGCCCCTGAAGCTTTCTTT,CASSLGAPEAFF
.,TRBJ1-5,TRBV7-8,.,TGTGCCAGCAGCTTTAGACGCTACAATCAGCCCCAGCATTTT,CASSFRRYNQPQHF
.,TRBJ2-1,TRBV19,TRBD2,TGTGCCAGTAAGAGGGGGAGCGGGAGGACCTACAATGAGCAGTTCTTC,CASKRGSGRTYNEQFF
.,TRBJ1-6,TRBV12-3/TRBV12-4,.,TGTGCCAGCAGTTTAGTTCTGGGGGGCTCACCCCTCCACTTT,CASSLVLGGSPLHF
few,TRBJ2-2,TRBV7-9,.,TGTGCCAGCAGTCCAACGGCCGGGGAGCTGTTTTTT,CASSPTAGELFF
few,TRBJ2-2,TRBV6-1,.,TGTGCCAGCAGTGAAAAGCAGTGGGAAAACACCGGGGAGCTGTTTTTT,CASSEKQWENTGELFF
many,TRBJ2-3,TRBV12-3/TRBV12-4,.,TGTGCCAGCAGGGGGACCTCCACAGATACGCAGTATTTT,CASRGTSTDTQYF
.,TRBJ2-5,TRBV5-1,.,TGCGCCAGCAGCTTGGAGCCAGCTATTTACCAAGAGACCCAGTACTTC,CASSLEPAIYQETQYF
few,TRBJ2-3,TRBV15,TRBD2,TGTGCCACCAGCACTATCCGGGCGGGAGATGGCCCAGATACGCAGTATTTT,CATSTIRAGDGPDTQYF
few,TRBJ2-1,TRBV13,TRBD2,TGTGCCAGCAGCGCGCTAGCGGGAGTTAATGAGCAGTTCTTC,CASSALAGVNEQFF
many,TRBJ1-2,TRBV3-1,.,TGTGCCAGCAGCCCCGGACGATACTATGGCTACACCTTC,CASSPGRYYGYTF
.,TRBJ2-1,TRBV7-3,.,TGTGCCAGCAGCTTAGGTGGGGACTTAGATGAGCAGTTCTTC,CASSLGGDLDEQFF
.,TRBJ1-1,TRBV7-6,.,TGTGCCAGCAGCACTGAGGGACGGCCGACCACTGAAGCTTTCTTT,CASSTEGRPTTEAFF
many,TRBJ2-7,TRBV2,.,TGTGCCAGCATCGGGGGACTCTACGAGCAGTACTTC,CASIGGLYEQYF